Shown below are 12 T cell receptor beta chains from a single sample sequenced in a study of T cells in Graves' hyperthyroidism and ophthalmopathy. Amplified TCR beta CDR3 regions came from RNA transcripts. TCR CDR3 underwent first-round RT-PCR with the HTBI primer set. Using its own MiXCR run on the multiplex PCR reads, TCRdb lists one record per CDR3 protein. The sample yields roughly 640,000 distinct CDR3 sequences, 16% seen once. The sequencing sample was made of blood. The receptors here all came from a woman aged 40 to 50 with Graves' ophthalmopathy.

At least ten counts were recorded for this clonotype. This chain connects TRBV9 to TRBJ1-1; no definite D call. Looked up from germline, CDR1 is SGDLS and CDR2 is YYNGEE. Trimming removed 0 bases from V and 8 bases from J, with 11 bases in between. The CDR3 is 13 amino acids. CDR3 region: CASSVAYSGEAFF. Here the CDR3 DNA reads TGTGCCAGCAGCGTAGCGTATAGCGGGGAAGCTTTCTTT.

CDR3 protein: CASSYTGATQETQYF. As DNA, the CDR3 is TGTGCCAGCAGTTACACCGGGGCCACCCAAGAGACCCAGTACTTC. The chain recombines TRBV6-5 with TRBJ2-5; TRBD1 or TRBD2 may be the D gene (5 bases each). Trimming stripped 2 bases from V and 1 base from J, with 11 bases between. CDR1 is MNHEY and CDR2 is SVGAGI in the germline V gene. The CDR3 loop spans 15 amino acids.

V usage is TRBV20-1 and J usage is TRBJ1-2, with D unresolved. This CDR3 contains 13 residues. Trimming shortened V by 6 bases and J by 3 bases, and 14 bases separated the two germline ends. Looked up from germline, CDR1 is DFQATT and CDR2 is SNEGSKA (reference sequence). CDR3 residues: CSAPEPKDYGYTF. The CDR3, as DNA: TGCAGTGCCCCGGAACCGAAAGACTATGGCTACACCTTC.

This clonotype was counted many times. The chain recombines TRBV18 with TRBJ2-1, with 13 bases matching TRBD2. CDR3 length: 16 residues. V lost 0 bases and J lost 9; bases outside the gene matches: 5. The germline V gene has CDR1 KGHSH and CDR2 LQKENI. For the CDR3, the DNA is TGTGCCAGCTCACCACCCTTACTAGCGGGAGGGGTTGAGCAGTTCTTC. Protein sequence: CASSPPLLAGGVEQFF.

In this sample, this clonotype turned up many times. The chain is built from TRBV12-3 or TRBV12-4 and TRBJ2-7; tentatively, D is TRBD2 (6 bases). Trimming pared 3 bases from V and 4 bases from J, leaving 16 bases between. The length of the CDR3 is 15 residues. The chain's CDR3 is CASSLEGNVGYEQYF. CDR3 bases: TGTGCCAGCAGTTTGGAGGGGAATGTAGGGTACGAGCAGTACTTC.

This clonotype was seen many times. The CDR3 nucleotides read TGTGCCAGCAGTCCGGGACTAGCGCTTACAGATACGCAGTATTTT. It yields the protein CASSPGLALTDTQYF. The chain uses TRBV7-9 and TRBJ2-3; 10 nucleotides align to TRBD2. Trimming cost V 6 bases and J 3 bases; bases outside gene matches: 6. CDR3 length equals 15 residues. Germline V lookup: CDR1 SEHNR, CDR2 FQNEAQ (reference sequence).

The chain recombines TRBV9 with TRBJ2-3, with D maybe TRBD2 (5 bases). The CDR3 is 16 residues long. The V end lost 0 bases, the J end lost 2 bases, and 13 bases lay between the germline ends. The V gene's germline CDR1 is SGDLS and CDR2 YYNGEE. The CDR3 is CASSVVSGGPTDTQYF. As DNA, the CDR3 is TGTGCCAGCAGCGTAGTGTCAGGAGGTCCCACAGATACGCAGTATTTT.

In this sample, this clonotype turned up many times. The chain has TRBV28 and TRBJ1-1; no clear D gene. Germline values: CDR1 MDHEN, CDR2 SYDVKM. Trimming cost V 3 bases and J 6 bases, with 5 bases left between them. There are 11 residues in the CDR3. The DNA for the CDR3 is TGTGCCAGCAGTTTTTGGTCTGAAGCTTTCTTT. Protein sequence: CASSFWSEAFF.

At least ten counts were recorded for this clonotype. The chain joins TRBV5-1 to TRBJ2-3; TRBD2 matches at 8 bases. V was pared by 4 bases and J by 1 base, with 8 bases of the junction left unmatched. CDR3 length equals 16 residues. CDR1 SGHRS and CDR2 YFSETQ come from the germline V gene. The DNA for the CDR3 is TGCGCCAGCAGCCATAATAGCGGGGAGGGCACAGATACGCAGTATTTT. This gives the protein CASSHNSGEGTDTQYF.

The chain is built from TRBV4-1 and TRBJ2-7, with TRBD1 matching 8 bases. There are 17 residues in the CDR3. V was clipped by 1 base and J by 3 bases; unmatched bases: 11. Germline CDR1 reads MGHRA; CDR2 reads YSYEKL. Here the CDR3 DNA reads TGCGCCAGCAGCCAAGGAGCTCTCGGGACAGGTTTCTACGAGCAGTACTTC. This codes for CASSQGALGTGFYEQYF.

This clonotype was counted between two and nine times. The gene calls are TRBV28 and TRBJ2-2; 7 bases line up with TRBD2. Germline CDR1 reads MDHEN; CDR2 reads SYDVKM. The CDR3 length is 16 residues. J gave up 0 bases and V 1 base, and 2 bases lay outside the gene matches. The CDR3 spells CASSLSGLTNTGELFF. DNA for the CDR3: TGTGCCAGCAGTTTATCGGGACTAACGAACACCGGGGAGCTGTTTTTT.

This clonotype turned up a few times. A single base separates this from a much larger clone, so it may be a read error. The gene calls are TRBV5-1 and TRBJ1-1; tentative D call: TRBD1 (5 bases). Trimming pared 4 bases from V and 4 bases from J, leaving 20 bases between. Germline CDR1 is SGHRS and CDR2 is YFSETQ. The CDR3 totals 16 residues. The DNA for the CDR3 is TGCGCCAGCAGCCTTAAACATTTACAGAGGGGCACTGAAGCTTTCTTT. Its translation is CASSLKHLQRGTEAFF.